This T cell receptor beta chain was obtained from a study of shared clonotypes between healthy human individuals. Details on this clone: The antigen remains unidentified.

The study's findings and limits: What limited the represented genetic and exposure-history diversity was the small number of donors. Relative to clonotypes present in all four donors, those not shared had lower generation probabilities. Estimated richness was generally greater in naive than memory subsets. Naive CD4 clonotypes were shared across several donors at 4.5% to 6%.

The V gene end was trimmed by 6 bases and the J gene end by 0 bases; junction bases not matched to a gene: 6. The CDR3 is 15 residues long. CDR1 MDHEN and CDR2 SYDVKM come from the germline V gene. Using immunoSEQ multiplex PCR, the repertoire was profiled, and TCRdb retains in-frame clones only, with some absent. The table shows 550,000 to 850,000 clones, with over 55% occurring only once. Sequencing was done on a sample of memory CD4+ T cells sorted from blood. Subset given: CD45RA-negative fraction. The sequence was obtained from a woman in her 30s in good health. This chain links TRBV28 with TRBJ1-1, with TRBD1 identical over 8 bases. This chain's CDR3 is CASSLTDRVNTEAFF. The DNA for the CDR3 is TGTGCCAGCAGCCTTACGGACAGGGTGAACACTGAAGCTTTCTTT.